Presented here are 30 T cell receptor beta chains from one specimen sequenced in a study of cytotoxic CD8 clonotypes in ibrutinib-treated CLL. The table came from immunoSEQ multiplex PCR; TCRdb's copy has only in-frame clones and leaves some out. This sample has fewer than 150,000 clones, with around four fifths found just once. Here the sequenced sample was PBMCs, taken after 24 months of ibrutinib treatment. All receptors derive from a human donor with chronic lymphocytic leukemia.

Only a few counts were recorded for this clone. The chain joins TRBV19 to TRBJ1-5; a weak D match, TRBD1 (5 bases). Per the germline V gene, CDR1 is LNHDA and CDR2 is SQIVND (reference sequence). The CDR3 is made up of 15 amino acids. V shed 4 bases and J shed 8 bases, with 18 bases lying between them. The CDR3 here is CASSKEGRVSEPQHF. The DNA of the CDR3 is TGTGCCAGTAGTAAGGAGGGCAGGGTTAGTGAGCCCCAGCATTTT.

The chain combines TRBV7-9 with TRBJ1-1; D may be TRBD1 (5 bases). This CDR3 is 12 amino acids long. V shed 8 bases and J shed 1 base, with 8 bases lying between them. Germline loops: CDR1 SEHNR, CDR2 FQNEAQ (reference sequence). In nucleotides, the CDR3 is TGTGCCAGCGGGACGGCGAACACTGAAGCTTTCTTT. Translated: CASGTANTEAFF.

The CDR3 here is CASSPGPGQSGNTIYF. The DNA of the CDR3 is TGTGCCAGCAGCCCAGGGCCTGGGCAATCTGGAAACACCATATATTTT. V usage is TRBV5-6 and J usage is TRBJ1-3; maybe TRBD1 (5 bases). The CDR3 has 16 amino acids. The germline V gene has CDR1 SGHDT and CDR2 YYEEEE. With 4 bases removed from V and 1 base from J, the gap between germline ends came to 15 bases.

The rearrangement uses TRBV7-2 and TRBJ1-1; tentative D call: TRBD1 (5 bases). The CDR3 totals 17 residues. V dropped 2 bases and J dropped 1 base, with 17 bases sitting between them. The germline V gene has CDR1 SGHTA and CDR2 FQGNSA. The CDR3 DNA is TGTGCCAGCAGCTTATTGTCTTTTGAAGGGACGAACACTGAAGCTTTCTTT. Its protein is CASSLLSFEGTNTEAFF.

The CDR3, as DNA: TGTGCCATAAGACAATTTCCGGCGGAGCAGTACTTC. It encodes CAIRQFPAEQYF. J is TRBJ2-7 and V is TRBV2; D is uncertain. CDR1 and CDR2 (germline): SNHLY, FYNNEI. CDR3 length: 12 residues. The V and J ends lost 10 bases and 7 bases respectively, with 17 bases between them.

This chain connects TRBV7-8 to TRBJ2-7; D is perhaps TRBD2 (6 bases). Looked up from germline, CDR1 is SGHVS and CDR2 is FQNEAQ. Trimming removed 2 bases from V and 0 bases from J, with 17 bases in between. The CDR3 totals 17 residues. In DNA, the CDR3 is TGTGCCAGCAGCTTAAAAAGACGGGACTCGAGCTCCTACGAGCAGTACTTC. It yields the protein CASSLKRRDSSSYEQYF.

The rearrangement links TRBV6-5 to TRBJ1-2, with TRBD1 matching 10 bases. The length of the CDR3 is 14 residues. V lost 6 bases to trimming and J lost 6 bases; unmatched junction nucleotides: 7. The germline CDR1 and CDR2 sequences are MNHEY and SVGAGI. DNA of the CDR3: TGTGCCAGCAGAGTGCCGGACAGGGGGGATGGCTACACCTTC. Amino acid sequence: CASRVPDRGDGYTF.

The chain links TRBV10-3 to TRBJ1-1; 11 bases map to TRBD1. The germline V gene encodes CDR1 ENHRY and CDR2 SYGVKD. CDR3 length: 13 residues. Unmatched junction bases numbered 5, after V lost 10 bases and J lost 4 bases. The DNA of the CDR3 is TGTGCCACCCGGACAGGGGGCCGCACTGAAGCTTTCTTT. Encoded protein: CATRTGGRTEAFF.

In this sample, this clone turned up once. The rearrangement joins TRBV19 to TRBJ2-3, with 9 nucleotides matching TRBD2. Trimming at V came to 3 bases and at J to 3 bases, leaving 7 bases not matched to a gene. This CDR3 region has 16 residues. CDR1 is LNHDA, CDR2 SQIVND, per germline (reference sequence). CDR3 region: CASSIGAGGRTDTQYF. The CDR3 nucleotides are TGTGCCAGTAGTATTGGAGCGGGGGGCCGTACAGATACGCAGTATTTT.

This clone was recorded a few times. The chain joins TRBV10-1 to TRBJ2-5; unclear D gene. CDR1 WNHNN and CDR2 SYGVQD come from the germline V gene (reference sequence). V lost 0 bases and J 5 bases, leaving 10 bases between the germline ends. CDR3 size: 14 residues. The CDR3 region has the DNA TGCGCCAGCAGTGAGTCGATCAACCGGGAGACCCAGTACTTC. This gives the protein CASSESINRETQYF.

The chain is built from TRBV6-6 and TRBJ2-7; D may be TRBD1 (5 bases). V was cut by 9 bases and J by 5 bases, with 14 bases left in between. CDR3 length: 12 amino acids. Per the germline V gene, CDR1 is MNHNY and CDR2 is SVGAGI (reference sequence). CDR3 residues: CASDRGVDEQYF. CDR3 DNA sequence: TGTGCCAGTGACAGAGGAGTGGACGAGCAGTACTTC.

CDR3 region: CAWTPDRVRTGELFF. The DNA of the CDR3 is TGTGCCTGGACCCCGGACAGGGTACGGACCGGGGAGCTGTTTTTT. The rearrangement uses TRBV30 and TRBJ2-2, with TRBD1 matching 8 bases. CDR3 size: 15 residues. CDR1 is GTSNPN and CDR2 is SVGIG in the germline V gene (reference sequence). V gave up 4 bases and J gave up 5 bases; unmatched junction bases: 9.

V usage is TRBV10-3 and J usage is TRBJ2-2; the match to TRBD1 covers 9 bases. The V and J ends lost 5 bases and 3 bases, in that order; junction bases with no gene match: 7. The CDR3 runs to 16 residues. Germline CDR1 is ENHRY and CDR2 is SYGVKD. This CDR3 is CAISRRQGGDTGELFF. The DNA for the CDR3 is TGTGCCATCAGTCGGCGACAGGGGGGAGACACCGGGGAGCTGTTTTTT.

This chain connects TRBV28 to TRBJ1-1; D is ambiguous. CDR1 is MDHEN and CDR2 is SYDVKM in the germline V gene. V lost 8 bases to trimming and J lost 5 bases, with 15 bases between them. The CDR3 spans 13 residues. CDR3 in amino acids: CASLPPATTEAFF. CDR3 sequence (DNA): TGTGCCAGCTTACCGCCGGCCACGACTGAAGCTTTCTTT.

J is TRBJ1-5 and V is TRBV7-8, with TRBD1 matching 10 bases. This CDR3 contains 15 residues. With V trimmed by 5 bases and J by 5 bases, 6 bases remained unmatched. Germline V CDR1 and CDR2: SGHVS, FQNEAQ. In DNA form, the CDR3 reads TGTGCCAGCAGCCGCCAGACAGGGGGCCATCAGCCCCAGCATTTT. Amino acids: CASSRQTGGHQPQHF.

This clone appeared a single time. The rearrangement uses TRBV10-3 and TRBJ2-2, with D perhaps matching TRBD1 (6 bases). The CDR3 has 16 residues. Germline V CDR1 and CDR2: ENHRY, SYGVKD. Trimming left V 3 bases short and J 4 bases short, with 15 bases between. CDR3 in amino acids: CAISEVWGLGTGELFF. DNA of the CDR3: TGTGCCATCAGTGAAGTTTGGGGGCTTGGCACCGGGGAGCTGTTTTTT.

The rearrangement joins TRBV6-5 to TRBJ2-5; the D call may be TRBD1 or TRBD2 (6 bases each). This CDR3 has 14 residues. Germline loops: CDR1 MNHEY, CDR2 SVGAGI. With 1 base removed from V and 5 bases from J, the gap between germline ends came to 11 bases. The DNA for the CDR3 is TGTGCCAGCAGTTACTGGGGGGCGCGGGAGACCCAGTACTTC. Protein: CASSYWGARETQYF.

The DNA of the CDR3 is TGCGCCAGCAGCCAGTGGGGGAGGGAAGTCTACGAGCAGTACTTC. It is translated as CASSQWGREVYEQYF. The chain employs TRBV5-1 and TRBJ2-7, with 7 bases that match TRBD2. CDR1 is SGHRS, CDR2 YFSETQ, per germline. The junction had 10 bases not matched to a gene; V was cut back by 4 bases and J by 3 bases. The CDR3 extends over 15 amino acids.

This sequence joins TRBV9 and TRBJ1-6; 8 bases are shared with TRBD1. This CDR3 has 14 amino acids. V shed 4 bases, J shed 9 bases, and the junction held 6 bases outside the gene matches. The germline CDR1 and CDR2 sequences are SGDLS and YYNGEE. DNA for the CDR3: TGTGCCAGCAGCCCCCTAGACAGGGGTTCACCCCTCCACTTT. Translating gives CASSPLDRGSPLHF.

In DNA form, the CDR3 reads TGTGCCTGGTCCCGGGACAGGAAGCTCTCTGGGGCCAACGTCCTGACTTTC. It translates to CAWSRDRKLSGANVLTF. This chain connects TRBV30 to TRBJ2-6, with TRBD1 matching over 8 bases. Trimming took 5 bases from V and 0 from J; bases not matched to a gene: 9. Germline V gene data show CDR1 as GTSNPN and CDR2 as SVGIG (reference sequence). The CDR3 consists of 17 residues.

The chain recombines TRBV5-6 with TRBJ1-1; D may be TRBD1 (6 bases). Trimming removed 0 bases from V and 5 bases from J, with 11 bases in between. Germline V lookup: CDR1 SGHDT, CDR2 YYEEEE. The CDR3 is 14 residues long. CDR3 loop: CASSLVGGRTEAFF. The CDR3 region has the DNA TGTGCCAGCAGCTTGGTTGGGGGGCGAACTGAAGCTTTCTTT. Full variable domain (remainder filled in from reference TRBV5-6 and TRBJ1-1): DAGVTQSPTHLIKTRGQQVTLRCSPKSGHDTVSWYQQALGQGPQFIFQYYEEEERQRGNFPDRFSGHQFPNYSSELNVNALLLGDSALYLCASSLVGGRTEAFFGQGTRLTVV.

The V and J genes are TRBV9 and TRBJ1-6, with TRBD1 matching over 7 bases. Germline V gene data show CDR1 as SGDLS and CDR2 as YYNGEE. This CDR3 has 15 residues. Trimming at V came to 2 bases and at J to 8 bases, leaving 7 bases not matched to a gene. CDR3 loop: CASSVTGRRDSPLHF. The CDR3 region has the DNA TGTGCCAGCAGCGTGACAGGGCGGAGGGATTCACCCCTCCACTTT.

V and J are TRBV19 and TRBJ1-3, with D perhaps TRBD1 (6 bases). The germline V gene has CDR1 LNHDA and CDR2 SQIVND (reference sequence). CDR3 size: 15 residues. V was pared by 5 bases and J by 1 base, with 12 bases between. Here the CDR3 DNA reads TGTGCCAGTAGTGAAACAGGGCTATCTGGAAACACCATATATTTT. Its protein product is CASSETGLSGNTIYF.

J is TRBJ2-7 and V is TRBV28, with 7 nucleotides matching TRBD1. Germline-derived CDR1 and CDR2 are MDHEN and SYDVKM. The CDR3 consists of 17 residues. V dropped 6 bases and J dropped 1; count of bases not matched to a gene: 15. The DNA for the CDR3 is TGTGCCAGCAGCCATAAAACCACCGGGACAGCTTCCTACGAGCAGTACTTC. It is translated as CASSHKTTGTASYEQYF.

The CDR3 DNA reads TGTGCCAGCAGTGAAGAGGCAGGAGAGACCCAGTACTTC. It is translated as CASSEEAGETQYF. J is TRBJ2-5 and V is TRBV2, with no clear D. The germline V and J ends were trimmed by 1 base and 4 bases, with 7 bases remaining between them. CDR3 length equals 13 residues. CDR1 SNHLY and CDR2 FYNNEI come from the germline V gene.

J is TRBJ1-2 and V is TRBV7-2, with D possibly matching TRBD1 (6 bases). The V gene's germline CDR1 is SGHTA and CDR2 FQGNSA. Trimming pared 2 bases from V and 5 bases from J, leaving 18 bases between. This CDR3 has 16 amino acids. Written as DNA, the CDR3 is TGTGCCAGCAGCTTACGTACAGGGTCAGGCTCGTATGGCTACACCTTC. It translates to CASSLRTGSGSYGYTF.

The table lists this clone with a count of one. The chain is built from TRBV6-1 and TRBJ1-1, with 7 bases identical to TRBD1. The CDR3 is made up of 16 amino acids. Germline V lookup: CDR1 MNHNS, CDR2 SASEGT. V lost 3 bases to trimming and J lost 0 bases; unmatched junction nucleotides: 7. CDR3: CASSEYGTVMNTEAFF. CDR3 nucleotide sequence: TGTGCCAGCAGTGAGTATGGGACAGTCATGAACACTGAAGCTTTCTTT.

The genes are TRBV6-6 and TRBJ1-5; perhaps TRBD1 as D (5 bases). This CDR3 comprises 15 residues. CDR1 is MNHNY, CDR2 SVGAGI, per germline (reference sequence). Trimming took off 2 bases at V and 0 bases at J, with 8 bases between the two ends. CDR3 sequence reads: CASSYGAVSNQPQHF. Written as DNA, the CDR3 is TGTGCCAGCAGTTACGGGGCAGTTAGCAATCAGCCCCAGCATTTT.

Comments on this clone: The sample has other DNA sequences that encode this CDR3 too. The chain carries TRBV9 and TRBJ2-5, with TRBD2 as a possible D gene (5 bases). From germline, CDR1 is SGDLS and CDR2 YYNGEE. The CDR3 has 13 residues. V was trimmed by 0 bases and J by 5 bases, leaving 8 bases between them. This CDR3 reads CASSVGGEETQYF. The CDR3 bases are TGTGCCAGCAGCGTAGGGGGAGAGGAGACCCAGTACTTC. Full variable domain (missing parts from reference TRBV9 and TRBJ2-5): DSGVTQTPKHLITATGQRVTLRCSPRSGDLSVYWYQQSLDQGLQFLIQYYNGEERAKGNILERFSAQQFPDLHSELNLSSLELGDSALYFCASSVGGEETQYFGPGTRLLVL.

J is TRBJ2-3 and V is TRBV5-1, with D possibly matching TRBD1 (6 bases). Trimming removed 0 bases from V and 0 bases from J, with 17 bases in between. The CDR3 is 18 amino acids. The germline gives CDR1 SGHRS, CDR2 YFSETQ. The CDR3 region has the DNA TGCGCCAGCAGCTTGGTCATACGGGCAGGGGCTAGCACAGATACGCAGTATTTT. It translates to CASSLVIRAGASTDTQYF.